This T cell receptor beta chain derives from a study of T cell changes during pregnancy in multiple sclerosis. TCRdb's table, derived via immunoSEQ multiplex PCR, lists solely in-frame clones and lacks some. The table shows roughly 84,000 clones, with 80% to 95% occurring only once. This CDR3 spans 15 amino acids. Looked up from germline, CDR1 is LNHDA and CDR2 is SQIVND (reference sequence). Trimming cost V 7 bases and J 6 bases; bases outside gene matches: 10. The sample in question was peripheral blood, obtained in the third trimester of pregnancy. The TCR was taken from a female donor in good health, enrolled as a control in a pregnancy study. The J gene is TRBJ2-3, the V gene TRBV19, with 10 bases lining up with TRBD2. The CDR3 reads CASTKTSGLGDTQYF. CDR3 DNA: TGTGCCAGTACCAAGACTAGCGGGCTAGGGGATACGCAGTATTTT.